This TCR beta chain derives from a study of cytomegalovirus exposure and HLA in healthy donors. Study information: Assignment to the Caucasian-associated ancestry cluster applied to around four fifths of the approximately 420 genotyped donors.

This PCR relied on a set of 60 Vbeta primers and 13 Jbeta primers. Libraries were prepared by immunoSEQ multiplex PCR; TCRdb keeps only in-frame clonotypes and omits some of them. The sample contains about 62,000 clones, over 75% of which appear only once. With 4 bases removed from V and 3 bases from J, the gap between germline ends came to 12 bases. The CDR3 has 14 amino acids. Germline CDR1 SGHTA, CDR2 FQGTGA. Concerning this clone: As yet, its antigen is unknown.

General study results and limits: A likely sequencing artifact accounted for one observed cluster of highly shared sequence variants.

The rearrangement joins TRBV7-3 to TRBJ1-1; D may be TRBD1 (5 bases). The sample comprised PBMCs. The receptor was derived from a man between 18 and 35 years old in good health and CMV-seronegative. CDR3 bases: TGTGCCAGCAGCTCCCTGGGGGGGGACACTGAAGCTTTCTTT. It codes for CASSSLGGDTEAFF.